The clone carrying this T cell receptor (beta chain) has at least ten counts. Its target is not known. The sample belongs to a study of molecular identifiers for immune sequencing clone quantification. Whole-study results and caveats: Should identical TCR molecules share a barcode, the sizes of highly expanded clones could be underestimated. It was shown that clones above 20 RNA copies held over 98% of effector molecules, but under 1% in naive cells.

TCRdb passed the PCR reads through MiXCR, listing each CDR3 protein once. This sample has 300,000 to 350,000 distinct CDR3 sequences, with about 22% found just once. Trimming removed 3 bases from V and 3 bases from J, with 17 bases in between. The CDR3 sequence is 15 residues long. Germline-derived CDR1 and CDR2 are SQVTM and ANQGSEA. The sequence came from a human donor in good health. Some libraries in this study had Jurkat cell RNA spiked in. This chain links TRBV29-1 with TRBJ1-1; no clear D. Material for sequencing was naive CD8+ T cells from blood, with Jurkat cell RNA spiked in. Subset noted: FACS-sorted CD8+CD4-CCR7+CD45RA+ naive T cells. The CDR3 loop reads CSVEIPARSYTEAFF. CDR3 coding DNA: TGCAGCGTTGAGATCCCGGCCAGGTCGTACACTGAAGCTTTCTTT.